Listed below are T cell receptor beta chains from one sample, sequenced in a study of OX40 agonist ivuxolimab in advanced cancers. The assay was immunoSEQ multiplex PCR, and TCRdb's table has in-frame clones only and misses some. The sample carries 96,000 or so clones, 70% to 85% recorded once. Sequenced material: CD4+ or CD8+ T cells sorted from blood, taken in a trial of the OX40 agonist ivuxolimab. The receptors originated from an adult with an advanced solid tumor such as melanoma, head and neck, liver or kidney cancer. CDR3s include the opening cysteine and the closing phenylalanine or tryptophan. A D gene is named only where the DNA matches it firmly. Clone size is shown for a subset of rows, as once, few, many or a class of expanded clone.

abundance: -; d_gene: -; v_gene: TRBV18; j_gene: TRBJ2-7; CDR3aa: CASSPRGKDEQYF; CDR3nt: TGTGCCAGCTCACCGAGGGGGAAGGACGAGCAGTACTTC
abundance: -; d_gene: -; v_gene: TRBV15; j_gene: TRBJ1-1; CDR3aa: CATSRDTLGTEAFF; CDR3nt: TGTGCCACCAGCAGAGATACCCTGGGGACTGAAGCTTTCTTT
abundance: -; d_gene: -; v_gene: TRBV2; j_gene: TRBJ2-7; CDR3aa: CASSEDSPGTYEQYF; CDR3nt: TGTGCCAGCAGTGAAGACTCCCCGGGCACCTACGAGCAGTACTTC
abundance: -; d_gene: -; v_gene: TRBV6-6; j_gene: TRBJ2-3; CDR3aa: CASSYSLGLITDTQYF; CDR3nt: TGTGCCAGCAGTTACTCGCTAGGGCTAATCACAGATACGCAGTATTTT
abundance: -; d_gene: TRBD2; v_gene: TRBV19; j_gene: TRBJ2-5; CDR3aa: CASNQRGETQYF; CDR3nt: TGTGCCAGTAACCAGCGGGGAGAGACCCAGTACTTC
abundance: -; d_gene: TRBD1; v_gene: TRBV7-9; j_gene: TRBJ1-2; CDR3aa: CASSRPGTGNGYTF; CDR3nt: TGTGCCAGCAGCCGACCCGGGACAGGGAACGGCTACACCTTC
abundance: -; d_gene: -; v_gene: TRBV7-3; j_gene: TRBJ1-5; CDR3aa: CASSLEKKPYSNQPQHF; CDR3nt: TGTGCCAGCAGCTTAGAAAAGAAACCGTATAGCAATCAGCCCCAGCATTTT
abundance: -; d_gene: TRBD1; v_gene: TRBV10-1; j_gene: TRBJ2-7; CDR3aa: CASSRGQGIYEQYF; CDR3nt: TGCGCCAGCAGCAGGGGACAGGGGATCTACGAGCAGTACTTC
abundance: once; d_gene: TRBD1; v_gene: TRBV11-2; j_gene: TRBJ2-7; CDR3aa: CASSPRTGTYEQYF; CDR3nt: TGTGCCAGCAGCCCCCGGACAGGTACCTACGAGCAGTACTTC
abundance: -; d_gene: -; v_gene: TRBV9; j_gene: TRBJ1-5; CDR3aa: CASSADGGFNQPQHF; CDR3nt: TGTGCCAGCAGCGCCGACGGGGGTTTCAATCAGCCCCAGCATTTT
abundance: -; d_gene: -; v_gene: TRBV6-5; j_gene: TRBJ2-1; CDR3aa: CASRTGSTYNEQFF; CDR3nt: TGTGCCAGCAGGACAGGATCAACCTACAATGAGCAGTTCTTC
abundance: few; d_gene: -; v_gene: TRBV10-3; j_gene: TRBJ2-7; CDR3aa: CAISESGGGSPYEQYF; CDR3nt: TGTGCCATCAGTGAGTCGGGGGGCGGGAGTCCGTACGAGCAGTACTTC
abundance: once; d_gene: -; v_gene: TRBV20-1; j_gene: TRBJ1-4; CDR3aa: CSDPADEKLFF; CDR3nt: TGCAGTGACCCGGCGGATGAAAAACTGTTTTTT
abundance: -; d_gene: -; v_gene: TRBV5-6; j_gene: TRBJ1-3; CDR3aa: CASSLFSTGGNTIYF; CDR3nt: TGTGCCAGCAGCTTGTTTAGCACAGGAGGAAACACCATATATTTT
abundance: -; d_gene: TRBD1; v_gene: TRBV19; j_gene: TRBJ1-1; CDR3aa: CASRGSTGISQNTEAFF; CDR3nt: TGTGCCAGTAGAGGATCGACAGGGATAAGTCAGAACACTGAAGCTTTCTTT
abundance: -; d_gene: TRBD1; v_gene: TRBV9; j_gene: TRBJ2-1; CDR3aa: CASSFGTDYNEQFF; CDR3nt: TGTGCCAGCAGCTTCGGGACAGACTACAATGAGCAGTTCTTC
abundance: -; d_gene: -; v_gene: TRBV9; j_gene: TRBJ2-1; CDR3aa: CASSVTYSSYNEQFF; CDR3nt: TGTGCCAGCAGCGTTACCTATAGCTCCTACAATGAGCAGTTCTTC
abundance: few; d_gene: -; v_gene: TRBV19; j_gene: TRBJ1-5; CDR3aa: CASSIVAVGQPQHF; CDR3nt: TGTGCCAGTAGTATAGTGGCCGTAGGTCAGCCCCAGCATTTT
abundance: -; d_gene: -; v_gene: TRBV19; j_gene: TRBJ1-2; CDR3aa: CASSVEGRYGYTF; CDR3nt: TGTGCCAGTTCCGTAGAGGGGAGATATGGCTACACCTTC
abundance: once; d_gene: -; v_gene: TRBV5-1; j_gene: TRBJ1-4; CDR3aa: CASSLGQNEKLFF; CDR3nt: TGCGCCAGCAGCTTGGGACAGAATGAAAAACTGTTTTTT
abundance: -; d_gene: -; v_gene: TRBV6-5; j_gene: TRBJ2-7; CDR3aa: CASSFLSGAYEQYF; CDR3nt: TGTGCCAGCAGTTTCCTTAGTGGGGCCTACGAGCAGTACTTC
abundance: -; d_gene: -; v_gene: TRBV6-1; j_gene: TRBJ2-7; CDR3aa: CASTGTQSSYEQYF; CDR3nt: TGTGCCAGCACCGGGACCCAGAGCTCCTACGAGCAGTACTTC
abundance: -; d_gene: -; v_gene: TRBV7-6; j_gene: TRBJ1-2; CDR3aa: CASSSLSQVNYGYTF; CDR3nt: TGTGCCAGCAGTTCCCTTTCACAGGTTAACTATGGCTACACCTTC
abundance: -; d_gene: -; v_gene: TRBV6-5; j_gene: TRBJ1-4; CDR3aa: CASSYAGRGEKLFF; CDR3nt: TGTGCCAGCAGTTACGCGGGGCGAGGGGAAAAACTGTTTTTT